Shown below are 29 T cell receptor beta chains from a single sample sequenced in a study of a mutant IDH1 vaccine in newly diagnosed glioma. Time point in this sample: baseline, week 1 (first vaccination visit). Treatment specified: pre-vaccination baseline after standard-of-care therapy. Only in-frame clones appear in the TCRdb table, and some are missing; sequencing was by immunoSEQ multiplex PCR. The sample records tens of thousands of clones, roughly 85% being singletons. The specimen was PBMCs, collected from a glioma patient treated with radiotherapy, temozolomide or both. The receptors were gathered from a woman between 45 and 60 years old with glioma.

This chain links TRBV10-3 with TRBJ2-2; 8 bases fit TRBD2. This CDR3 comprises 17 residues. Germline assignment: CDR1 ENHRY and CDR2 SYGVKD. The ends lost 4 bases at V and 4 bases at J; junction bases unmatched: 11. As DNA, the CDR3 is TGTGCCATCAGTGGGGCATCGGGGGGGCCCATCACCGGGGAGCTGTTTTTT. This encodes CAISGASGGPITGELFF.

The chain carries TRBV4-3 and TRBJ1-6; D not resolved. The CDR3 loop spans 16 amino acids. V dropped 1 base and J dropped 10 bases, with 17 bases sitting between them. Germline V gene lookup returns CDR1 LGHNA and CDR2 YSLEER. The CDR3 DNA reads TGCGCCAGCAGCCAAGTTCGTCAAGATAAAGGCTCACCCCTCCACTTT. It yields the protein CASSQVRQDKGSPLHF.

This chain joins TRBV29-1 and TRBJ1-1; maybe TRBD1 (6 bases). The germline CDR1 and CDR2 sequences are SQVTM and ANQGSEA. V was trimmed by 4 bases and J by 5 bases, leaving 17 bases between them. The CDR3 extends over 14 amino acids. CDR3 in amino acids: CSVVTRQDGTEAFF. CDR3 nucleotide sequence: TGCAGCGTTGTTACCCGACAGGATGGGACTGAAGCTTTCTTT.

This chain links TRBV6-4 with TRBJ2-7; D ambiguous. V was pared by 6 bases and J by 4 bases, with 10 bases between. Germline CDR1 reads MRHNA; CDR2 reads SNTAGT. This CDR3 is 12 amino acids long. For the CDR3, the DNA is TGTGCCAGCAGCCCCGACGGGTACGAGCAGTACTTC. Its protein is CASSPDGYEQYF.

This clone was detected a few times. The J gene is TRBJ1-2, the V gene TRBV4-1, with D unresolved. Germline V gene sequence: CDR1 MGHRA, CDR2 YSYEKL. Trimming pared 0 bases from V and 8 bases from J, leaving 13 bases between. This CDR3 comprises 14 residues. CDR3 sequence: CASSQDQEVRGYTF. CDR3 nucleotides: TGCGCCAGCAGCCAAGATCAGGAGGTGAGGGGCTACACCTTC.

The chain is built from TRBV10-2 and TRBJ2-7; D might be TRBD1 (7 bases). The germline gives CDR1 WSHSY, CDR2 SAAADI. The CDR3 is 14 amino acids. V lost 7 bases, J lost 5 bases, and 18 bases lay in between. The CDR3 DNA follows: TGCGCCAGCACTCTGACAGGGACTTCCCACGAGCAGTACTTC. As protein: CASTLTGTSHEQYF.

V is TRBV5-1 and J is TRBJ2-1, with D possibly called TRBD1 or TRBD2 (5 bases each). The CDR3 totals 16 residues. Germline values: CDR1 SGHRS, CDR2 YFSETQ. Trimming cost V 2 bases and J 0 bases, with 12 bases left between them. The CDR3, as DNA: TGCGCCAGCAGCTTAGAGGGACGGAGCTCCTACAATGAGCAGTTCTTC. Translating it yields CASSLEGRSSYNEQFF.

The CDR3 spells CASSILGTQPQHF. The CDR3 DNA is TGTGCCAGTAGTATATTGGGGACTCAGCCCCAGCATTTT. This chain connects TRBV19 to TRBJ1-5; possibly TRBD1 for D (5 bases). Germline V gene data show CDR1 as LNHDA and CDR2 as SQIVND (reference sequence). The CDR3 sequence is 13 residues long. V was pared by 2 bases and J by 6 bases, with 8 bases between.

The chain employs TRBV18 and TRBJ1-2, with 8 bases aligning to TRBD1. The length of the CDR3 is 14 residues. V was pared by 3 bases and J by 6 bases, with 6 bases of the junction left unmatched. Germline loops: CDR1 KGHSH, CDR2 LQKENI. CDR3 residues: CASSPVDRGHGYTF. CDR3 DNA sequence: TGTGCCAGCTCACCTGTTGACAGGGGTCATGGCTACACCTTC.

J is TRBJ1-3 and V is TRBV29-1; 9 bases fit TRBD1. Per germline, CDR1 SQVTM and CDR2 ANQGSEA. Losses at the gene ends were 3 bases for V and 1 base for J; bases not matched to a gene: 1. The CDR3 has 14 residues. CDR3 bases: TGCAGCGTTGAGGACAGGGGATCTGGAAACACCATATATTTT. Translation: CSVEDRGSGNTIYF.

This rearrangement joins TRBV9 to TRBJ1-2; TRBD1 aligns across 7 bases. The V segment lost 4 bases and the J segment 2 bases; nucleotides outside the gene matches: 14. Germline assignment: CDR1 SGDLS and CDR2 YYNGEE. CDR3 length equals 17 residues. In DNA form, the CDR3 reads TGTGCCAGCAGCCCGACTCAAAACCCGACAGGGAACTATGGCTACACCTTC. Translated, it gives CASSPTQNPTGNYGYTF. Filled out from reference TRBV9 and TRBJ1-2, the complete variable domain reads DSGVTQTPKHLITATGQRVTLRCSPRSGDLSVYWYQQSLDQGLQFLIQYYNGEERAKGNILERFSAQQFPDLHSELNLSSLELGDSALYFCASSPTQNPTGNYGYTFGSGTRLTVV.

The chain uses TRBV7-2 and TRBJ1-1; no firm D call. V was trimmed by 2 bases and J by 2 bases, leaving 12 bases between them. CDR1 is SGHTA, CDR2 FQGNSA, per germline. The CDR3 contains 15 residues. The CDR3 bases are TGTGCCAGCAGCTTATTAGGAGGATCCAACACTGAAGCTTTCTTT. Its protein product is CASSLLGGSNTEAFF.

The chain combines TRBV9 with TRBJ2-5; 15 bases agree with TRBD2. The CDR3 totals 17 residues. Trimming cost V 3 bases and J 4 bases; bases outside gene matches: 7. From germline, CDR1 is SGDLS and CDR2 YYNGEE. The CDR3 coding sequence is TGTGCCAGCAGCGACGGACTAGCGGGGGGGCAGGGAGAGACCCAGTACTTC. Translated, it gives CASSDGLAGGQGETQYF. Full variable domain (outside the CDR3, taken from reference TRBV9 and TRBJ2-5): DSGVTQTPKHLITATGQRVTLRCSPRSGDLSVYWYQQSLDQGLQFLIQYYNGEERAKGNILERFSAQQFPDLHSELNLSSLELGDSALYFCASSDGLAGGQGETQYFGPGTRLLVL.

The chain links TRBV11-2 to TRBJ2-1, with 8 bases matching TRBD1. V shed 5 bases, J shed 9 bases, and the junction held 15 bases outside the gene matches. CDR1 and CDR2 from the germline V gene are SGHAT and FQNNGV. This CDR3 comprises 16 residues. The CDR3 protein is CASSLLSGGPRLEQFF. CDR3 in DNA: TGTGCCAGCAGCCTACTATCAGGGGGCCCAAGGCTTGAGCAGTTCTTC.

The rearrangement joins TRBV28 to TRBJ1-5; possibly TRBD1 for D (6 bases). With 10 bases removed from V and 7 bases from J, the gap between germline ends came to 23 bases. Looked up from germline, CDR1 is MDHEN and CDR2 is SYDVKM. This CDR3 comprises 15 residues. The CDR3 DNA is TGTGCCACCTCTACAGGGATCGGCCGGGGGCAGCCCCAGCATTTT. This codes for CATSTGIGRGQPQHF.

CDR3 region: CASSLGGTSTDTQYF. The CDR3 DNA reads TGTGCCAGCAGCTTAGGTGGAACTAGCACAGATACGCAGTATTTT. The chain couples TRBV7-2 to TRBJ2-3; D call uncertain. The germline gives CDR1 SGHTA, CDR2 FQGNSA. Trimming cost V 1 base and J 0 bases, with 8 bases left between them. The CDR3 length is 15 residues.

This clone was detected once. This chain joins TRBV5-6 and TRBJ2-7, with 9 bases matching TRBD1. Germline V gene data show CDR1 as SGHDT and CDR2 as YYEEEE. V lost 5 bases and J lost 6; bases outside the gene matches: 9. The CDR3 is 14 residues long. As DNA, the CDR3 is TGTGCCAGCAGTTCCGGGACAGGGTTCGGCGAGCAGTACTTC. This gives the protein CASSSGTGFGEQYF.

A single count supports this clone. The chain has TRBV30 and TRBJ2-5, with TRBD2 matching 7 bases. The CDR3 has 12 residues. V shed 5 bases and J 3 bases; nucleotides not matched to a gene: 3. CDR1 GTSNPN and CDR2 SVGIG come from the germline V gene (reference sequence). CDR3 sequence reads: CAWGGGKETQYF. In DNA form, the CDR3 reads TGTGCCTGGGGGGGAGGGAAAGAGACCCAGTACTTC.

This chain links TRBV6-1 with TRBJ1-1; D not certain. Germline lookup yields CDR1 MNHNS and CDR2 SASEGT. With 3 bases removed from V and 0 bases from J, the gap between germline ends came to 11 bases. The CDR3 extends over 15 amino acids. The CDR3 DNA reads TGTGCCAGCAGTGAGTCGGCAGAGATGAACACTGAAGCTTTCTTT. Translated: CASSESAEMNTEAFF.

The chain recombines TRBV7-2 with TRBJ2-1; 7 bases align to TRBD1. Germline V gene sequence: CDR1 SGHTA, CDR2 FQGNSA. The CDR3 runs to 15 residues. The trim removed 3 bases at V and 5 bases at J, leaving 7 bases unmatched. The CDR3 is CASSLDRDSHNEQFF. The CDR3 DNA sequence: TGTGCCAGCAGCTTGGACCGGGACAGTCACAATGAGCAGTTCTTC.

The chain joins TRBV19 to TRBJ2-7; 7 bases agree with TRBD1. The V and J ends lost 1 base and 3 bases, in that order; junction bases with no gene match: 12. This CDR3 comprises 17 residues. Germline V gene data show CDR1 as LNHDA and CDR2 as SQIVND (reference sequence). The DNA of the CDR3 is TGTGCCAGTAGTATAGTGGTGAGACAGGGTACCTACTACGAGCAGTACTTC. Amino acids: CASSIVVRQGTYYEQYF.

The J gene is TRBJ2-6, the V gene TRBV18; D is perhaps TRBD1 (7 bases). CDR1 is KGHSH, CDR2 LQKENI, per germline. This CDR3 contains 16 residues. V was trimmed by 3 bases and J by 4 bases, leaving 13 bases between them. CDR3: CASSPQTGRGANVLTF. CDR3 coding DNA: TGTGCCAGCTCACCTCAGACAGGGAGGGGGGCCAACGTCCTGACTTTC.

Here the CDR3 reads CASSLGDRGEQYF. The CDR3 nucleotides read TGCGCCAGCAGCTTGGGCGATAGGGGCGAGCAGTACTTC. The V gene is TRBV5-1, the J gene TRBJ2-7, with D possibly TRBD1 on 5 matching bases. Germline loops: CDR1 SGHRS, CDR2 YFSETQ. This CDR3 has 13 residues. V gave up 0 bases and J gave up 6 bases, with 10 bases separating them.

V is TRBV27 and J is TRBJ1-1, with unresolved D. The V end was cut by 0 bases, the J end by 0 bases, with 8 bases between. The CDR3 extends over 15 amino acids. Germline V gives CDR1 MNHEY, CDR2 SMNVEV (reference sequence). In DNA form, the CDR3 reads TGTGCCAGCAGTTTATCAGGGAGGCTGAACACTGAAGCTTTCTTT. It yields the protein CASSLSGRLNTEAFF.

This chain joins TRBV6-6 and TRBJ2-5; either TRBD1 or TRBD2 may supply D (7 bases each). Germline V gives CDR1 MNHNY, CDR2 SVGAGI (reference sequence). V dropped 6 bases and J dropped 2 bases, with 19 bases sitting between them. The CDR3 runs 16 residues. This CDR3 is CASSPQGGQIQETQYF. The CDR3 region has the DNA TGTGCCAGCAGCCCCCAGGGGGGGCAGATACAAGAGACCCAGTACTTC.

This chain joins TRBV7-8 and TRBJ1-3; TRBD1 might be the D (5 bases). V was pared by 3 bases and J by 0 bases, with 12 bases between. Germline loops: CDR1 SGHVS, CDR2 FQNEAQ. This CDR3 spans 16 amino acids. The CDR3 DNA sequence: TGTGCCAGCAGCTTCGAGGGACGGAGCTCTGGAAACACCATATATTTT. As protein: CASSFEGRSSGNTIYF.

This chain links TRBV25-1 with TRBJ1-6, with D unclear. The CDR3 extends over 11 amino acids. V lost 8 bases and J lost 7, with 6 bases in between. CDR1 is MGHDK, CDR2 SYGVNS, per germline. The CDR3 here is CASRRNSPLHF. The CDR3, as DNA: TGTGCCAGCCGGCGGAATTCACCCCTCCACTTT.

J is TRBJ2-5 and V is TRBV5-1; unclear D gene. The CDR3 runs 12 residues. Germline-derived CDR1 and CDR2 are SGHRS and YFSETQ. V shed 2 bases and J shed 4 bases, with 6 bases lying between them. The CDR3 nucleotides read TGCGCCAGCAGCTTAACTGGAGAGACCCAGTACTTC. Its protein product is CASSLTGETQYF.

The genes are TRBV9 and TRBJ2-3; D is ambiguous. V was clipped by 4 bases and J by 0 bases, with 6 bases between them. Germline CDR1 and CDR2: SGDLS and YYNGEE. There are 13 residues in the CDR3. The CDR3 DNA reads TGTGCCAGCAGCAGACTTAGCACAGATACGCAGTATTTT. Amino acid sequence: CASSRLSTDTQYF.